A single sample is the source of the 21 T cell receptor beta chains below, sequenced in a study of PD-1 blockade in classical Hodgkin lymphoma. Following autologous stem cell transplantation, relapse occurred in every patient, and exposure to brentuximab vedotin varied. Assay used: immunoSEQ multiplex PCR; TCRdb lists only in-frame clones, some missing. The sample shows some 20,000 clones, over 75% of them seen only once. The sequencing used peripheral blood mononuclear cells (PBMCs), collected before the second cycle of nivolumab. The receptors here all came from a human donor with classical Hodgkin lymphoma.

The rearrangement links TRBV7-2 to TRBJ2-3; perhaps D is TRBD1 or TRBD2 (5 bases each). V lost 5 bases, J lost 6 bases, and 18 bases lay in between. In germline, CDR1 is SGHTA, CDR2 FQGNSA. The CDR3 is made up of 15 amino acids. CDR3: CASSNPGRSGDTQYF. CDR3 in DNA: TGTGCCAGCAGCAACCCGGGACGGTCGGGGGATACGCAGTATTTT.

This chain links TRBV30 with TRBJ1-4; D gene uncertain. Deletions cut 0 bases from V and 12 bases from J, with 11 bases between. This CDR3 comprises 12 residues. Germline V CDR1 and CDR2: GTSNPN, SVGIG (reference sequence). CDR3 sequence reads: CAWSVLGRELFF. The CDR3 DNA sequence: TGTGCCTGGAGTGTACTGGGGAGGGAACTGTTTTTT.

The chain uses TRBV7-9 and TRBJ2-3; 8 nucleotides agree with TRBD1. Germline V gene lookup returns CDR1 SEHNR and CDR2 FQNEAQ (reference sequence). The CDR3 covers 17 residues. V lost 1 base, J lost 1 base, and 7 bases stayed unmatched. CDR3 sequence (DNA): TGTGCCAGCAGCTTAGGTGCAGGGACAGGCGGCACAGATACGCAGTATTTT. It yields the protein CASSLGAGTGGTDTQYF.

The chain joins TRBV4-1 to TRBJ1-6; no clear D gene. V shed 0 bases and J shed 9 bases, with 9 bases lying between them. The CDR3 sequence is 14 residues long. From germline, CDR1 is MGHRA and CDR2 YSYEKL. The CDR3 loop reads CASSQEKVASPLHF. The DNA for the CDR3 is TGCGCCAGCAGCCAAGAGAAGGTAGCTTCACCCCTCCACTTT.

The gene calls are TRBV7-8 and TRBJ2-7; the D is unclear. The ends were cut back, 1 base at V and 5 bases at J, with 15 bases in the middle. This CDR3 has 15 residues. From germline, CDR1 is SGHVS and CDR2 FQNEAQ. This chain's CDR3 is CASSLGGSWGNEQYV. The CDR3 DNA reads TGTGCCAGCAGCTTAGGAGGTAGCTGGGGAAACGAGCAGTACGTC.

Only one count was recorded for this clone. CDR3 residues: CASRKTGPYYEQYF. Written as DNA, the CDR3 is TGTGCCAGCAGGAAGACAGGACCCTACTACGAGCAGTACTTC. The chain combines TRBV6-5 with TRBJ2-7; perhaps TRBD1 as D (6 bases). The CDR3 runs to 14 residues. The germline V and J ends were trimmed by 6 bases and 3 bases, with 15 bases remaining between them. Germline CDR1 MNHEY, CDR2 SVGAGI.

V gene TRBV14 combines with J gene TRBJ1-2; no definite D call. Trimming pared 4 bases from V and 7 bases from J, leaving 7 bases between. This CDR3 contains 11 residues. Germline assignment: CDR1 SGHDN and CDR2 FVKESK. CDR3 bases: TGTGCCAGCAGCCCTCGTTTTGGCTACACCTTC. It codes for CASSPRFGYTF. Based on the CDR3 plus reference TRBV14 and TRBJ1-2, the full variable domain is EAGVTQFPSHSVIEKGQTVTLRCDPISGHDNLYWYRRVMGKEIKFLLHFVKESKQDESGMPNNRFLAERTGGTYSTLKVQPAELEDSGVYFCASSPRFGYTFGSGTRLTVV.

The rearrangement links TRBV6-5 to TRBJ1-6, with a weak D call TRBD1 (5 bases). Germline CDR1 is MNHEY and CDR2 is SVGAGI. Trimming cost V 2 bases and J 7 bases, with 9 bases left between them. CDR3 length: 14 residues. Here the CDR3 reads CASSYDGDNSPLHF. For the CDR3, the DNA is TGTGCCAGCAGTTACGATGGGGACAATTCACCCCTCCACTTT.

CDR3 sequence reads: CASSQDWLAVYEQYF. The CDR3 DNA sequence: TGCGCCAGCAGCCAAGATTGGCTAGCGGTCTACGAGCAGTACTTC. V and J are TRBV4-3 and TRBJ2-7; TRBD2 aligns across 7 bases. CDR1 and CDR2 from the germline V gene are LGHNA and YSLEER. The V segment lost 0 bases and the J segment 3 bases; nucleotides outside the gene matches: 5. The CDR3 loop spans 15 amino acids.

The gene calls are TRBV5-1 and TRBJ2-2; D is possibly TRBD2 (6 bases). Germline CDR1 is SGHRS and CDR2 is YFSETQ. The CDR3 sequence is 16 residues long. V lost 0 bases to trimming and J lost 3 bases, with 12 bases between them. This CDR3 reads CASSLALREDTGELFF. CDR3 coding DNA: TGCGCCAGCAGCTTGGCCTTGCGGGAAGACACCGGGGAGCTGTTTTTT.

The chain's CDR3 is CASSSNLGQLYGYTF. CDR3 nucleotides: TGTGCCAGCAGCTCAAATTTGGGACAGCTCTATGGCTACACCTTC. The chain links TRBV5-4 to TRBJ1-2, with 7 bases identical to TRBD1. V dropped 3 bases and J dropped 4; count of bases not matched to a gene: 9. Looked up from germline, CDR1 is SGHNT and CDR2 is YYREEE (reference sequence). CDR3 length equals 15 residues. Full variable domain (outside the CDR3, taken from reference TRBV5-4 and TRBJ1-2): ETGVTQSPTHLIKTRGQQVTLRCSSQSGHNTVSWYQQALGQGPQFIFQYYREEENGRGNFPPRFSGLQFPNYSSELNVNALELDDSALYLCASSSNLGQLYGYTFGSGTRLTVV.

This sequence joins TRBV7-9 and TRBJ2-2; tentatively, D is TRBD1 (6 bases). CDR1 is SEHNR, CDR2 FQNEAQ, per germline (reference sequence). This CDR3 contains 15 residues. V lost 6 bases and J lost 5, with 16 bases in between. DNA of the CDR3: TGTGCCAGCAGTCCGTTCTACAGGGAGACCGGGGAGCTGTTTTTT. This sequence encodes CASSPFYRETGELFF. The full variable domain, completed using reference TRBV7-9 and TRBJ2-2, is DTGVSQNPRHKITKRGQNVTFRCDPISEHNRLYWYRQTLGQGPEFLTYFQNEAQLEKSRLLSDRFSAERPKGSFSTLEIQRTEQGDSAMYLCASSPFYRETGELFFGEGSRLTVL.

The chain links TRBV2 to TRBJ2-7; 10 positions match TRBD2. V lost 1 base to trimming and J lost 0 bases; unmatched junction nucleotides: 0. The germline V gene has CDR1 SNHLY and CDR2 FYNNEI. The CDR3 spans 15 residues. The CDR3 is CASSEGTSGSYEQYF. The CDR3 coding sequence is TGTGCCAGCAGTGAAGGGACTAGCGGCTCCTACGAGCAGTACTTC.

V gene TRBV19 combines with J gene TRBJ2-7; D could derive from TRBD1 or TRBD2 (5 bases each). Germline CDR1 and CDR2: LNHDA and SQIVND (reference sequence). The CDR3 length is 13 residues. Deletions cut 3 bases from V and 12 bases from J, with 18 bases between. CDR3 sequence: CASSIQVRDRMYF. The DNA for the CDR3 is TGTGCCAGTAGTATTCAGGTACGGGACCGCATGTACTTC.

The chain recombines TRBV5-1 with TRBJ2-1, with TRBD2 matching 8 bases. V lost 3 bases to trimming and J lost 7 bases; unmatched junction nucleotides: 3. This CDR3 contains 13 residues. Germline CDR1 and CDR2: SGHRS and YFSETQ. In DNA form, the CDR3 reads TGCGCCAGCAGCTCGTCTAGCGGGAATGAGCAGTTCTTC. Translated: CASSSSSGNEQFF.

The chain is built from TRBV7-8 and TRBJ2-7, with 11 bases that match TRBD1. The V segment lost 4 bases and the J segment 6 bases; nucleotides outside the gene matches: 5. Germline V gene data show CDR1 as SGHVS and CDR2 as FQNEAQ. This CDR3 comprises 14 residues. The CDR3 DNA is TGTGCCAGCAGCTGGGGACAGGGGGGGCGCGAGCAGTACGTC. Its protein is CASSWGQGGREQYV.

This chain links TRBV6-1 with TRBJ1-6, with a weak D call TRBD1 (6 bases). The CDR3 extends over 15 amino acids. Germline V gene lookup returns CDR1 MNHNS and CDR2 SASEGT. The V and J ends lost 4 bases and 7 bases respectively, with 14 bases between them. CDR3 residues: CASSARTAMNSPLHF. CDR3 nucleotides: TGTGCCAGCAGTGCACGGACAGCGATGAATTCACCCCTCCACTTT.

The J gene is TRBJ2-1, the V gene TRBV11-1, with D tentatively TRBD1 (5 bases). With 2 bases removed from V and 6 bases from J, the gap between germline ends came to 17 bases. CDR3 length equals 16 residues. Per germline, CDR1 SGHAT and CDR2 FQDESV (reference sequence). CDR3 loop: CASSLSALGPGNEQFF. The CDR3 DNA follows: TGTGCCAGCAGCTTATCGGCGCTGGGGCCGGGCAATGAGCAGTTCTTC.

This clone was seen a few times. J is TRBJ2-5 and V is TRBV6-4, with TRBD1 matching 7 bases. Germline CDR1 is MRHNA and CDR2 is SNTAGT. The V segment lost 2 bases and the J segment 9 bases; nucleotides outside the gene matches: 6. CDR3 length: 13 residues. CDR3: CASSDTSTGAQYF. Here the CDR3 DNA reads TGTGCCAGCAGTGACACCTCCACAGGGGCCCAGTACTTC.

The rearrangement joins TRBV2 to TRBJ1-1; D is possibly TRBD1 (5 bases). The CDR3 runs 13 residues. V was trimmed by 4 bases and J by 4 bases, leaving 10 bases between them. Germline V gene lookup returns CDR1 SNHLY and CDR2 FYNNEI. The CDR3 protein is CASSVTGVTEAFF. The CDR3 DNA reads TGTGCCAGCAGTGTGACGGGGGTCACTGAAGCTTTCTTT.

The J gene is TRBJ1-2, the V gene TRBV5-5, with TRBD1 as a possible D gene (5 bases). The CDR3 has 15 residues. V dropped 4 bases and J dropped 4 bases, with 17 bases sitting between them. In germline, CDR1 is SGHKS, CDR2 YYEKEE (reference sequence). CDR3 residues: CASSLRGEDSYGYTF. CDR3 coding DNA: TGTGCCAGCAGCCTAAGGGGCGAGGACTCCTATGGCTACACCTTC.